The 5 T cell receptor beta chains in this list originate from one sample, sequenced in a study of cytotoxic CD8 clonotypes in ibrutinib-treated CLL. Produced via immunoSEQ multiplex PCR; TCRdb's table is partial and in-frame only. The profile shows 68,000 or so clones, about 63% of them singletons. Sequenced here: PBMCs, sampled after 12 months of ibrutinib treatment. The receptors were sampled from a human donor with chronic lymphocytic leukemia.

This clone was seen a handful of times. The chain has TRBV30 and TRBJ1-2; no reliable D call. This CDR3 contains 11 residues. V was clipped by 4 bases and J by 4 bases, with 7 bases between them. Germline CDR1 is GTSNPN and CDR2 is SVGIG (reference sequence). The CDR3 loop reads CAWTGSYGYTF. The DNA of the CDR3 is TGTGCCTGGACAGGATCCTATGGCTACACCTTC.

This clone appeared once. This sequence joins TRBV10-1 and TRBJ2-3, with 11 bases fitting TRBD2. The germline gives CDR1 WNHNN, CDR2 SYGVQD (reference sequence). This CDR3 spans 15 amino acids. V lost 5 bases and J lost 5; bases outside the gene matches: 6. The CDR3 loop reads CASSNSGGAEDTQYF. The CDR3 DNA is TGCGCCAGCAGTAATAGCGGGGGGGCCGAAGATACGCAGTATTTT.

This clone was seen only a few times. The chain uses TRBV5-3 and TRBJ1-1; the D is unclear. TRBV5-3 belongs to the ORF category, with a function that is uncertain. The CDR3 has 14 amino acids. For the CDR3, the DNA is TGTGACCGAAGATCCCCAAAACACGGGCGTGAAGCTTTCTTT. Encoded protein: CDRRSPKHGREAFF.

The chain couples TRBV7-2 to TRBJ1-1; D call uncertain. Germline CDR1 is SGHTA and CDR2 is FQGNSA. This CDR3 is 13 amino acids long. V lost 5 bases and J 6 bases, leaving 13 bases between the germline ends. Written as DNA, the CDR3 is TGTGCCAGCAGCCCTGACCGTGGGGCTGAAGCTTTCTTT. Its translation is CASSPDRGAEAFF.

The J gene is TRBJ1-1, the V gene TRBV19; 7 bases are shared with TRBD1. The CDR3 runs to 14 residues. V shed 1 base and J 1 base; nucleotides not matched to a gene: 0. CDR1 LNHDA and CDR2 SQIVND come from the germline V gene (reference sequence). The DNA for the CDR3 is TGTGCCAGTAGTATAGGGGACAGGAACACTGAAGCTTTCTTT. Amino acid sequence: CASSIGDRNTEAFF.